The 14 T cell receptor beta chains in this list originate from one sample, sequenced in a study of blood T cell repertoires in COVID-19. TCRdb's table, derived via immunoSEQ multiplex PCR, lists solely in-frame clones and lacks some. The sample holds around 58,000 clones, 80% to 90% seen once. Input material: peripheral blood. These receptors came from a woman in her sixties or seventies with COVID-19, enrolled during active disease.

The chain joins TRBV6-1 to TRBJ1-3; D call uncertain. The germline CDR1 and CDR2 sequences are MNHNS and SASEGT. V lost 0 bases and J 0 bases, leaving 9 bases between the germline ends. CDR3 length: 16 amino acids. This CDR3 is CASSEAPRGSGNTIYF. The CDR3 DNA sequence: TGTGCCAGCAGTGAAGCGCCTCGGGGCTCTGGAAACACCATATATTTT.

The gene calls are TRBV6-6 and TRBJ2-7; 9 bases are a match to TRBD1. CDR1 and CDR2 (germline): MNHNY, SVGAGI (reference sequence). The CDR3 length is 14 residues. Germline trimming cut 7 bases from V and 5 bases from J; bases unmatched to any gene: 9. The CDR3 spells CASTRDRDRHEQYF. In DNA, the CDR3 is TGTGCCAGCACCCGGGACAGGGATCGCCACGAGCAGTACTTC.

The chain links TRBV4-3 to TRBJ2-2; D might be TRBD1 (5 bases). The CDR3 sequence is 15 residues long. Germline V gives CDR1 LGHNA, CDR2 YSLEER. V lost 0 bases to trimming and J lost 4 bases, with 9 bases between them. The chain's CDR3 is CASSQELGLTGELFF. In DNA, the CDR3 is TGCGCCAGCAGCCAAGAACTGGGGCTCACCGGGGAGCTGTTTTTT.

This chain links TRBV24-1 with TRBJ1-5; 8 bases are shared with TRBD1. CDR1 is KGHDR, CDR2 SFDVKD, per germline. V lost 7 bases to trimming and J lost 0 bases; unmatched junction nucleotides: 25. This CDR3 comprises 22 residues. The CDR3 DNA is TGTGCCACCAGAAACAAAGGGGCAGGGGGCCCAATCCCCCCATATAGCAATCAGCCCCAGCATTTT. Encoded protein: CATRNKGAGGPIPPYSNQPQHF.

The chain joins TRBV3-1 (or the pseudogene TRBV3-2) to TRBJ1-2; 12 bases map to TRBD1. The CDR3 is 15 residues long. V was pared by 5 bases and J by 8 bases, with 9 bases of the junction left unmatched. From germline, CDR1 is LGHDT and CDR2 YNNKEL (reference sequence). The CDR3 DNA is TGTGCCAGCAGCTTCTCCGGGACAGGGGGCGGGGGCTACACCTTC. Translation: CASSFSGTGGGGYTF.

The chain links TRBV30 to TRBJ2-1; 7 bases align to TRBD1. Germline V lookup: CDR1 GTSNPN, CDR2 SVGIG (reference sequence). The CDR3 is 15 residues long. J lost 3 bases, V lost 4 bases, and 9 bases had no gene match. CDR3 DNA sequence: TGTGCCTGGAACCTAAGGGGGCCGCTCTACAATGAGCAGTTCTTC. Translated, it gives CAWNLRGPLYNEQFF.

This clone has just a few counts. The chain links TRBV30 to TRBJ1-1; TRBD1 might be the D (6 bases). CDR1 and CDR2 from the germline V gene are GTSNPN and SVGIG (reference sequence). V was pared by 0 bases and J by 5 bases, with 13 bases between. CDR3 size: 14 residues. CDR3 coding DNA: TGTGCCTGGAGTGTGGGGGGGGCACGGACTGAAGCTTTCTTT. The encoded protein is CAWSVGGARTEAFF. Variable domain in full (rest from reference TRBV30 and TRBJ1-1): SQTIHQWPATLVQPVGSPLSLECTVEGTSNPNLYWYRQAAGRGLQLLFYSVGIGQISSEVPQNLSASRPQDRQFILSSKKLLLSDSGFYLCAWSVGGARTEAFFGQGTRLTVV.

This clone has only one observation. The chain combines TRBV21-1 with TRBJ2-1; whether TRBD2, the table's D call, matches the DNA was not checked. TRBV21-1 is noted as a pseudogene. This CDR3 comprises 16 residues. CDR3 protein: CASSKSASDSYNEQFF. In DNA, the CDR3 is TGTGCCAGCAGCAAATCGGCTAGCGATTCCTACAATGAGCAGTTCTTC.

The gene calls are TRBV3-1 (or the pseudogene TRBV3-2) and TRBJ2-3, with 9 bases identical to TRBD2. The V segment lost 4 bases and the J segment 0 bases; nucleotides outside the gene matches: 8. Germline lookup yields CDR1 LGHDT and CDR2 YNNKEL (reference sequence). The CDR3 runs 17 residues. DNA of the CDR3: TGTGCCAGCAGCCGGGGGCCTAGCGGGGTAAGCACAGATACGCAGTATTTT. It specifies CASSRGPSGVSTDTQYF.

V gene TRBV6-1 combines with J gene TRBJ2-3, with 7 bases aligning to TRBD2. Germline lookup yields CDR1 MNHNS and CDR2 SASEGT. V lost 3 bases and J lost 4; bases outside the gene matches: 7. The CDR3 is made up of 15 amino acids. In DNA, the CDR3 is TGTGCCAGCAGTGAGGCGTTGACTAGCTCAGATACGCAGTATTTT. This translates into CASSEALTSSDTQYF.

In its sample, this clone was seen once. The J gene is TRBJ2-7, the V gene TRBV7-9; a weak D match, TRBD2 (6 bases). V lost 2 bases and J 3 bases, leaving 11 bases between the germline ends. This CDR3 is built from 14 residues. Germline loops: CDR1 SEHNR, CDR2 FQNEAQ (reference sequence). CDR3 in amino acids: CASSLPGLHYEQYF. Here the CDR3 DNA reads TGTGCCAGCAGCTTACCGGGACTGCACTACGAGCAGTACTTC.

The chain couples TRBV28 to TRBJ2-1, with 12 bases lining up with TRBD2. The CDR3 runs to 16 residues. J lost 8 bases, V lost 1 base, and 6 bases had no gene match. Per the germline V gene, CDR1 is MDHEN and CDR2 is SYDVKM. DNA of the CDR3: TGTGCCAGCAGTTTATACAGGACTAGCGGGAACCATGAGCAGTTCTTC. Protein sequence: CASSLYRTSGNHEQFF.

V is TRBV7-2 and J is TRBJ2-1; 13 bases are shared with TRBD2. This CDR3 comprises 16 residues. The germline V gene encodes CDR1 SGHTA and CDR2 FQGNSA. The ends lost 5 bases at V and 9 bases at J; junction bases unmatched: 10. The CDR3: CASSVSIGLAGVEQFF. In DNA form, the CDR3 reads TGTGCCAGCAGCGTCTCTATTGGACTAGCGGGAGTTGAGCAGTTCTTC.

This clone showed up just once. The V gene is TRBV12-3 or TRBV12-4, the J gene TRBJ1-1; D is possibly TRBD1 (5 bases). CDR3 length: 11 amino acids. Deletions cut 4 bases from V and 10 bases from J, with 10 bases between. The CDR3: CASSSRVRAFF. Written as DNA, the CDR3 is TGTGCCAGCAGTTCCAGGGTAAGAGCTTTCTTT.